Below are 4 T cell receptor beta chains sequenced from a single sample in a study of memory B cells and T cells in multiple sclerosis. After stimulus-free culture, autoproliferating CFSE-dim and non-proliferating CFSE-high T cells were sequenced separately. Pooled replicate wells came from 5x10^7 CFSE-labeled PBMCs cultured 7 days without stimulus. Antigens for these TCRs are unknown. Sequencing was performed with immunoSEQ multiplex PCR; in TCRdb, only in-frame clones are kept and a portion is missing. The data contain some 49,000 clones, approximately 80% of them seen just once; the ten biggest clones take up about 1.1%. Input material: PBMCs from blood kept in culture. The receptors stem from a human donor with multiple sclerosis.

The chain couples TRBV2 to TRBJ1-4; TRBD1 matches at 9 bases. CDR1 SNHLY and CDR2 FYNNEI come from the germline V gene. The CDR3 spans 16 residues. The trim removed 6 bases at V and 3 bases at J, leaving 8 bases unmatched. The CDR3 DNA reads as TGTGCCAGCAGAGTTACAGGGGGCAGGGCTAATGAAAAACTGTTTTTT. Translating it yields CASRVTGGRANEKLFF.

This clone has a handful of counts. The chain carries TRBV5-6 and TRBJ2-5; the match to TRBD2 covers 13 bases. This CDR3 has 16 amino acids. Germline assignment: CDR1 SGHDT and CDR2 YYEEEE. V lost 4 bases and J lost 7; bases outside the gene matches: 10. DNA for the CDR3: TGTGCCAGCAGCAGGACACTAGCGGGGGGGCCAGGGACCCAGTACTTC. Residues: CASSRTLAGGPGTQYF.

The rearrangement joins TRBV28 to TRBJ1-3, with 8 bases fitting TRBD1. CDR3 length equals 15 residues. Germline values: CDR1 MDHEN, CDR2 SYDVKM. Unmatched junction bases numbered 4, after V lost 2 bases and J lost 4 bases. CDR3 region: CASSLPPGGGNTIYF. In DNA form, the CDR3 reads TGTGCCAGCAGTTTACCCCCAGGGGGCGGAAACACCATATATTTT.

This chain joins TRBV7-6 and TRBJ2-4; D perhaps matches TRBD2 (5 bases). Germline assignment: CDR1 SGHVS and CDR2 FNYEAQ. V was cut by 1 base and J by 1 base, with 5 bases left in between. This CDR3 region has 14 residues. The CDR3 region is CASSLGGAKNIQYF. The CDR3 region has the DNA TGTGCCAGCAGCTTAGGAGGGGCCAAAAACATTCAGTACTTC.